The 18 T cell receptor beta chains in this list originate from one sample, sequenced in a study of blood T cell repertoires in COVID-19. Assay: immunoSEQ multiplex PCR; the TCRdb copy retains only in-frame clones and omits some. In the table there are 50,000 to 85,000 clones, about 80% of which are singletons. Sequencing input: peripheral blood. The receptors shown here come from a human donor in a cohort sampled during active COVID-19.

This chain joins TRBV28 and TRBJ2-7, with TRBD1 as a possible D gene (8 bases). Trimming stripped 8 bases from V and 2 bases from J, with 16 bases between. In germline, CDR1 is MDHEN, CDR2 SYDVKM. There are 14 residues in the CDR3. In DNA form, the CDR3 reads TGTGCCAGCGGGGGGGACAGGAGGACCTACGAGCAGTACTTC. Protein product: CASGGDRRTYEQYF.

In DNA, the CDR3 is TGTGCCAGCAGTTTGGGCTCGGGGAACTATGGCTACACCTTC. Its translation: CASSLGSGNYGYTF. The V gene is TRBV28, the J gene TRBJ1-2, with no clear D. Germline CDR1 reads MDHEN; CDR2 reads SYDVKM. V was clipped by 3 bases and J by 2 bases, with 10 bases between them. The length of the CDR3 is 14 residues.

The chain employs TRBV19 and TRBJ1-2; weak D call: TRBD1 (5 bases). V was clipped by 8 bases and J by 2 bases, with 9 bases between them. The germline V gene encodes CDR1 LNHDA and CDR2 SQIVND (reference sequence). The CDR3 totals 12 residues. CDR3 DNA: TGTGCCAGTCAGGAGGGGAACTATGGCTACACCTTC. Residues: CASQEGNYGYTF.

The chain has TRBV10-3 and TRBJ2-7, with D unresolved. CDR1 is ENHRY and CDR2 is SYGVKD in the germline V gene. The V gene lost 4 bases and the J gene lost 1 base, with 5 bases spanning the gap. This CDR3 is 12 amino acids long. CDR3 residues: CAISGGSYEQYF. The CDR3 DNA is TGTGCCATCAGTGGCGGTTCCTACGAGCAGTACTTC.

This clone turned up a few times. The rearrangement joins TRBV2 to TRBJ1-5; 9 nucleotides match TRBD1. J was trimmed by 6 bases and V by 5 bases; bases with no gene match: 5. CDR3 length: 14 amino acids. The germline gives CDR1 SNHLY, CDR2 FYNNEI. The DNA for the CDR3 is TGTGCCAGCAGTCAACAGGGGGCAGGTCAGCCCCAGCATTTT. This codes for CASSQQGAGQPQHF.

The genes are TRBV12-2 and TRBJ2-1; TRBD1 is taken as the D call from the table, unchecked against the DNA. TRBV12-2 is a pseudogene. The CDR3 has 14 residues. DNA of the CDR3: TGTGCAAGTCGCTTCCGACAGGGTCACAATGAGCAGTTCTTC. This encodes CASRFRQGHNEQFF.

The chain recombines TRBV6-5 with TRBJ2-7, with 8 bases matching TRBD2. The CDR3 runs 15 residues. The V segment lost 6 bases and the J segment 4 bases; nucleotides outside the gene matches: 11. Germline V gene data show CDR1 as MNHEY and CDR2 as SVGAGI. The CDR3 loop reads CASSPYRGGMYEQYF. DNA for the CDR3: TGTGCCAGCAGCCCGTACCGGGGGGGAATGTACGAGCAGTACTTC.

This clone occurred once. The V call is TRBV6-5, the J call TRBJ1-2, with D possibly being TRBD1 (5 bases). The V end was cut by 5 bases, the J end by 0 bases, with 10 bases between. CDR1 MNHEY and CDR2 SVGAGI come from the germline V gene. CDR3 length: 14 residues. The CDR3 coding sequence is TGTGCCAGCAGTCCAGGGCAACCTAACTATGGCTACACCTTC. It yields the protein CASSPGQPNYGYTF.

The J gene is TRBJ2-7, the V gene TRBV6-6; the match to TRBD1 covers 8 bases. This CDR3 is built from 14 residues. V shed 6 bases, J shed 2 bases, and the junction held 6 bases outside the gene matches. CDR1 and CDR2 from the germline V gene are MNHNY and SVGAGI (reference sequence). CDR3 amino acids: CASRGDRGTYEQYF. CDR3 in DNA: TGTGCCAGCAGGGGTGACAGGGGAACCTACGAGCAGTACTTC.

V usage is TRBV4-1 and J usage is TRBJ2-7, with 8 nucleotides matching TRBD2. Germline V gene sequence: CDR1 MGHRA, CDR2 YSYEKL. V lost 2 bases to trimming and J lost 2 bases; unmatched junction nucleotides: 5. This CDR3 has 15 amino acids. CDR3 region: CASSQQPGLAYEQYF. CDR3 sequence (DNA): TGCGCCAGCAGCCAACAACCGGGACTAGCCTACGAGCAGTACTTC.

This clone was recorded a few times. The chain is built from TRBV7-8 and TRBJ2-7; TRBD1 matches 7 bases. Germline V lookup: CDR1 SGHVS, CDR2 FQNEAQ. CDR3 length: 17 residues. J lost 4 bases, V lost 2 bases, and 14 bases had no gene match. CDR3 sequence (DNA): TGTGCCAGCAGCTTACGGGTACTAAGGACAGGTGTGTACGAGCAGTACTTC. It specifies CASSLRVLRTGVYEQYF.

The J gene is TRBJ2-5, the V gene TRBV9; 7 nucleotides align to TRBD1. The V and J ends lost 4 bases and 4 bases, in that order; junction bases with no gene match: 7. The CDR3 has 14 amino acids. The germline CDR1 and CDR2 sequences are SGDLS and YYNGEE. CDR3 in DNA: TGTGCCAGCAGCCCACAGGGGATAGGAGAGACCCAGTACTTC. It translates to CASSPQGIGETQYF.

V gene TRBV7-8 combines with J gene TRBJ2-1; D might be TRBD2 (6 bases). V lost 7 bases to trimming and J lost 4 bases, with 14 bases between them. From germline, CDR1 is SGHVS and CDR2 FQNEAQ. The CDR3 has 14 amino acids. For the CDR3, the DNA is TGTGCCAGCACCCCTTCGGAGGGTTACAATGAGCAGTTCTTC. It codes for CASTPSEGYNEQFF.

CDR3 nucleotides: TGTGCCTCCAGGGTTTCCGGGGCCAACGTCCTGACTTTC. It specifies CASRVSGANVLTF. The J gene is TRBJ2-6, the V gene TRBV30; weak D call: TRBD1 (5 bases). The CDR3 has 13 amino acids. Between the trimmed V and J ends, which lost 7 bases and 4 bases, there was a span of 11 bases. Germline values: CDR1 GTSNPN, CDR2 SVGIG (reference sequence).

This chain joins TRBV6-5 and TRBJ1-5; D not resolved. Germline values: CDR1 MNHEY, CDR2 SVGAGI. CDR3 length: 12 residues. Trimming removed 5 bases from V and 4 bases from J, with 6 bases in between. In DNA form, the CDR3 reads TGTGCCAGCAGTCTCAGGAATCAGCCCCAGCATTTT. Its translation: CASSLRNQPQHF.

This rearrangement joins TRBV4-3 to TRBJ1-1; no firm D call. The ends were cut back, 0 bases at V and 8 bases at J, with 7 bases in the middle. Germline values: CDR1 LGHNA, CDR2 YSLEER. The CDR3 is 12 residues long. CDR3 protein: CASSQEGGEAFF. CDR3 sequence (DNA): TGCGCCAGCAGCCAAGAGGGAGGGGAAGCTTTCTTT.

This clone was observed a few times. The chain uses TRBV10-2 and TRBJ2-7, with TRBD2 matching 7 bases. The CDR3 runs 16 residues. The germline CDR1 and CDR2 sequences are WSHSY and SAAADI. The junction had 15 bases not matched to a gene; V was cut back by 6 bases and J by 4 bases. CDR3 in DNA: TGCGCCAGCAGGGCGGGGGTAGGGAGTCCTCGGTACGAGCAGTACTTC. This translates into CASRAGVGSPRYEQYF.

This chain joins TRBV20-1 and TRBJ2-1; D remains ambiguous. V was trimmed by 5 bases and J by 8 bases, leaving 10 bases between them. The CDR3 extends over 11 amino acids. The germline CDR1 and CDR2 sequences are DFQATT and SNEGSKA (reference sequence). The CDR3 spells CSAPLRDEQFF. The CDR3 DNA reads as TGCAGTGCTCCACTTCGGGATGAGCAGTTCTTC.